Each of the 6 T cell receptor beta chains below was sequenced from the same sample in a study of T cell responses to AZD1222 COVID-19 vaccine. TCRdb's table, derived via immunoSEQ multiplex PCR, lists solely in-frame clones and lacks some. The data show 150,000 or so clones, with roughly 90% seen just once and more than 5% held by the top ten. Sample: peripheral blood, taken on day 0 of AZD1222 vaccination. These receptors all stem from an adult in good health.

The V and J genes are TRBV28 and TRBJ1-4; D is possibly TRBD1 (6 bases). This CDR3 comprises 15 residues. Germline V gene data show CDR1 as MDHEN and CDR2 as SYDVKM. V lost 10 bases to trimming and J lost 8 bases, with 23 bases between them. CDR3 in amino acids: CATTAGAAPREKLFF. CDR3 in DNA: TGTGCCACCACCGCGGGGGCCGCCCCAAGGGAAAAACTGTTTTTT. The variable domain in full, with the rest retrieved from reference TRBV28 and TRBJ1-4, is DVKVTQSSRYLVKRTGEKVFLECVQDMDHENMFWYRQDPGLGLRLIYFSYDVKMKEKGDIPEGYSVSREKKERFSLILESASTNQTSMYLCATTAGAAPREKLFFGSGTQLSVL.

The chain has TRBV27 and TRBJ1-5, with D uncertain. Germline lookup yields CDR1 MNHEY and CDR2 SMNVEV (reference sequence). Trimming removed 5 bases from V and 3 bases from J, with 8 bases in between. The CDR3 has 13 amino acids. The CDR3 here is CASSPATNQPQHF. Here the CDR3 DNA reads TGTGCCAGCAGTCCGGCGACCAATCAGCCCCAGCATTTT.

The rearrangement joins TRBV7-3 to TRBJ2-1; TRBD2 matches at 7 bases. Germline V lookup: CDR1 SGHTA, CDR2 FQGTGA. The CDR3 is made up of 16 amino acids. Unmatched junction bases numbered 7, after V lost 3 bases and J lost 2 bases. The CDR3: CASSLSSSGPYNEQFF. CDR3 DNA sequence: TGTGCCAGCAGCTTGTCATCTAGCGGCCCCTACAATGAGCAGTTCTTC.

V is TRBV6-5 and J is TRBJ2-3; no reliable D call. V was pared by 2 bases and J by 6 bases, with 3 bases between. Germline values: CDR1 MNHEY, CDR2 SVGAGI. CDR3 length: 11 residues. CDR3 region: CASSYRDTQYF. Written as DNA, the CDR3 is TGTGCCAGCAGTTACCGGGATACGCAGTATTTT.

The V call is TRBV27, the J call TRBJ2-1; D call uncertain. Germline CDR1 MNHEY, CDR2 SMNVEV (reference sequence). Trimming pared 1 base from V and 9 bases from J, leaving 4 bases between. There are 11 residues in the CDR3. Written as DNA, the CDR3 is TGTGCCAGCAGTTTATGGGGTGAGCAGTTCTTC. This sequence encodes CASSLWGEQFF.

The chain links TRBV28 to TRBJ2-5; possible D gene TRBD2, 6 bases. The CDR3 totals 13 residues. The V and J ends lost 2 bases and 3 bases respectively, with 7 bases between them. Germline loops: CDR1 MDHEN, CDR2 SYDVKM. CDR3 sequence: CASSLVAEETQYF. CDR3 sequence (DNA): TGTGCCAGCAGTTTAGTAGCGGAAGAGACCCAGTACTTC. The full variable domain, its missing parts supplied by reference TRBV28 and TRBJ2-5, is DVKVTQSSRYLVKRTGEKVFLECVQDMDHENMFWYRQDPGLGLRLIYFSYDVKMKEKGDIPEGYSVSREKKERFSLILESASTNQTSMYLCASSLVAEETQYFGPGTRLLVL.